This TCR beta chain originates from a study of cytomegalovirus exposure and HLA in healthy donors. This PCR relied on a set of 60 Vbeta primers and 13 Jbeta primers. Some clones are missing from TCRdb's copy, which holds only in-frame ones; the method was immunoSEQ multiplex PCR. The sample shows 110,000 or so clones, over 60% of them seen only once. Unmatched junction bases numbered 5, after V lost 4 bases and J lost 8 bases. Germline loops: CDR1 SGHTA, CDR2 FQGNSA. CDR3 length: 15 amino acids. Remarks on this clone: What it binds is not known.

Study-wide results and caveats: Presence/absence analyses treated sequencing depth as roughly uniform across donors.

Sequences were obtained from PBMCs. The TCR sequence derives from a man aged 40-49 years in good health and CMV-seropositive. The rearrangement links TRBV7-2 to TRBJ2-7, with TRBD2 matching 16 bases. The chain's CDR3 is CASSSGLAGGTKQYF. CDR3 in DNA: TGTGCCAGCAGCTCGGGACTAGCGGGAGGGACGAAGCAGTACTTC.